The sequence of this T cell receptor beta chain was determined in a study of cytomegalovirus exposure and HLA in healthy donors. This CDR3 has 14 amino acids. With 1 base removed from V and 0 bases from J, the gap between germline ends came to 7 bases. CDR1 is SGHAT and CDR2 is FQNNGV in the germline V gene. 13 Jbeta primers and 60 Vbeta primers were used for the PCR. TCRdb keeps only in-frame clones here, not all; method: immunoSEQ multiplex PCR. The data hold 150,000 to 200,000 clones, with more than 85% observed a single time. The sequencing input was PBMCs. The rearrangement links TRBV11-2 to TRBJ2-7; TRBD2 is a possible D gene (5 bases). This clonotype originated in a girl under two years old in good health and CMV-seronegative. CDR3 amino acids: CASSLAGSSYEQYF. CDR3 DNA: TGTGCCAGCAGCTTAGCGGGGAGCTCCTACGAGCAGTACTTC.